This T cell receptor beta chain stems from a study of control samples from healthy donors and cancer patients. Some clones are missing from TCRdb's copy, which holds only in-frame ones; the method was immunoSEQ multiplex PCR. The sample shows 120,000 to 150,000 clones, roughly 94% of them seen only once. This CDR3 is built from 13 residues. Germline loops: CDR1 KGHDR, CDR2 SFDVKD. The germline V and J ends were trimmed by 5 bases and 5 bases, with 9 bases remaining between them. The TCR originated in a man between 40 and 49 years old in good health. The material sequenced was blood. The chain couples TRBV24-1 to TRBJ1-5; D perhaps matches TRBD1 (6 bases). CDR3 loop: CATSAAGDQPQHF. CDR3 coding DNA: TGTGCCACCAGTGCGGCAGGGGATCAGCCCCAGCATTTT.